Below are 16 T cell receptor beta chains sequenced from a single sample in a study of patients and donors after allogeneic stem cell transplantation. TCRdb called the RT-PCR reads again in MiXCR, with one record for every CDR3 protein. The sample yields a few hundred thousand distinct CDR3 sequences, roughly 13% seen once. Sequencing used blood, either unsorted or a sorted T cell fraction (not recorded which). The receptors shown here come from a human donor who was either an allogeneic HSCT recipient or a stem cell or donor lymphocyte infusion donor (not recorded which). It is not recorded whose cells these are; they may come from a transplant donor.

This clonotype was recorded many times. The rearrangement links TRBV2 to TRBJ1-2, with 7 bases identical to TRBD1. Looked up from germline, CDR1 is SNHLY and CDR2 is FYNNEI. V was pared by 7 bases and J by 4 bases, with 6 bases of the junction left unmatched. The CDR3 contains 13 residues. The CDR3 sequence: CASNRDSSYGYTF. CDR3 bases: TGTGCCAGCAACCGGGACAGCAGCTATGGCTACACCTTC.

This clonotype was observed a handful of times. The rearrangement links TRBV6-1 to TRBJ2-7, with 7 bases that match TRBD2. Trimming cost V 3 bases and J 0 bases; bases outside gene matches: 5. The CDR3 covers 15 residues. The germline CDR1 and CDR2 sequences are MNHNS and SASEGT. The CDR3 spells CASSEGLRSSYEQYF. The CDR3 nucleotides are TGTGCCAGCAGTGAGGGACTAAGGAGCTCCTACGAGCAGTACTTC.

In its sample, this clonotype was seen a few times. This chain uses TRBV7-8 with TRBJ1-1; the match to TRBD1 covers 8 bases. This CDR3 region has 15 residues. From germline, CDR1 is SGHVS and CDR2 FQNEAQ. The V gene end was trimmed by 3 bases and the J gene end by 1 base; junction bases not matched to a gene: 4. The CDR3 protein is CASSLHRGANTEAFF. CDR3 sequence (DNA): TGTGCCAGCAGCTTGCACAGGGGGGCGAACACTGAAGCTTTCTTT.

This clonotype was counted ten times or more. The genes are TRBV7-3 and TRBJ2-5; D is ambiguous. Trimming removed 1 base at V and 0 bases at J, with 6 bases between. Germline lookup yields CDR1 SGHTA and CDR2 FQGTGA. The CDR3 loop spans 14 amino acids. CDR3 bases: TGTGCCAGCAGCTTAAACGTAAACCAAGAGACCCAGTACTTC. Protein product: CASSLNVNQETQYF. Based on the CDR3 plus reference TRBV7-3 and TRBJ2-5, the full variable domain is GAGVSQTPSNKVTEKGKYVELRCDPISGHTALYWYRQSLGQGPEFLIYFQGTGAADDSGLPNDRFFAVRPEGSVSTLKIQRTERGDSAVYLCASSLNVNQETQYFGPGTRLLVL.

This sequence joins TRBV11-2 and TRBJ1-6; tentative D call: TRBD1 (5 bases). This CDR3 contains 16 residues. With 0 bases removed from V and 7 bases from J, the gap between germline ends came to 13 bases. Germline values: CDR1 SGHAT, CDR2 FQNNGV. CDR3 protein: CASSLERGLGNSPLHF. CDR3 DNA: TGTGCCAGCAGCTTAGAAAGGGGCCTGGGGAATTCACCCCTCCACTTT.

This clonotype was seen a handful of times. The chain has TRBV7-2 and TRBJ1-1; D remains ambiguous. This CDR3 has 15 residues. CDR1 and CDR2 (germline): SGHTA, FQGNSA. Trimming removed 5 bases at V and 4 bases at J, with 17 bases between. CDR3 sequence reads: CASSVDGALSTEAFF. The CDR3 bases are TGTGCCAGCAGCGTCGACGGCGCCTTGAGCACTGAAGCTTTCTTT.

The chain combines TRBV5-1 with TRBJ2-1, with TRBD2 matching over 13 bases. CDR1 SGHRS and CDR2 YFSETQ come from the germline V gene. V shed 7 bases and J 8 bases; nucleotides not matched to a gene: 6. The length of the CDR3 is 14 residues. CDR3 sequence: CASARTSGSDEQFF. The CDR3 DNA reads TGCGCCAGCGCCCGGACTAGCGGGAGCGATGAGCAGTTCTTC.

In its sample, this clonotype was seen a few times. V and J are TRBV7-9 and TRBJ2-3; 11 positions agree with TRBD2. The CDR3 is made up of 16 amino acids. Per germline, CDR1 SEHNR and CDR2 FQNEAQ (reference sequence). The trim removed 3 bases at V and 2 bases at J, leaving 4 bases unmatched. CDR3 nucleotide sequence: TGTGCCAGCAGCTTGCCTAGCGGGAGGCCCACAGATACGCAGTATTTT. The encoded protein is CASSLPSGRPTDTQYF.

V gene TRBV19 combines with J gene TRBJ1-3, with D tentatively TRBD1 (5 bases). Trimming cost V 3 bases and J 0 bases, with 12 bases left between them. Germline V gene lookup returns CDR1 LNHDA and CDR2 SQIVND (reference sequence). This CDR3 region has 16 residues. CDR3 residues: CASSIKGPRSGNTIYF. CDR3 DNA sequence: TGTGCCAGTAGTATCAAGGGGCCCCGCTCTGGAAACACCATATATTTT.

V usage is TRBV7-3 and J usage is TRBJ2-3; a possible D gene is TRBD2 (5 bases). CDR3 length: 17 residues. Trimming took off 0 bases at V and 1 base at J, with 14 bases between the two ends. Germline values: CDR1 SGHTA, CDR2 FQGTGA. This chain's CDR3 is CASSLTVVSGRTDTQYF. CDR3 DNA: TGTGCCAGCAGCTTAACTGTGGTGAGCGGACGCACAGATACGCAGTATTTT.

This clonotype was seen only a few times. The CDR3 is CASSQGLAGGHGDTQYF. In DNA, the CDR3 is TGTGCCAGCAGCCAGGGACTAGCGGGGGGCCATGGAGATACGCAGTATTTT. The chain joins TRBV9 to TRBJ2-3; 15 bases match TRBD2. The CDR3 extends over 17 amino acids. The germline gives CDR1 SGDLS, CDR2 YYNGEE. With V trimmed by 4 bases and J by 5 bases, 8 bases remained unmatched.

This clonotype was found a few times. The CDR3 loop is CASFLERGLKPQHF. The CDR3 DNA reads TGTGCCAGCTTCTTAGAGCGGGGATTGAAGCCCCAGCATTTT. V usage is TRBV7-2 and J usage is TRBJ1-5; no clear D gene. The CDR3 covers 14 residues. Between the trimmed V and J ends, which lost 8 bases and 8 bases, there was a span of 19 bases. Looked up from germline, CDR1 is SGHTA and CDR2 is FQGNSA.

This clonotype has ten or more counts. CDR3 in amino acids: CASSRDRVNEQFF. The CDR3 nucleotides read TGTGCCAGCTCACGGGACAGGGTAAACGAGCAGTTCTTC. The chain recombines TRBV18 with TRBJ2-1; TRBD1 matches 9 bases. The CDR3 runs 13 residues. V was clipped by 4 bases and J by 10 bases; unmatched bases: 5. The germline V gene has CDR1 KGHSH and CDR2 LQKENI. The full variable domain, its missing parts supplied by reference TRBV18 and TRBJ2-1, is NAGVMQNPRHLVRRRGQEARLRCSPMKGHSHVYWYRQLPEEGLKFMVYLQKENIIDESGMPKERFSAEFPKEGPSILRIQQVVRGDSAAYFCASSRDRVNEQFFGPGTRLTVL.

This clonotype turned up a few times. J is TRBJ1-6 and V is TRBV20-1; 7 positions match TRBD1. The V gene's germline CDR1 is DFQATT and CDR2 SNEGSKA (reference sequence). V lost 0 bases, J lost 6 bases, and 5 bases stayed unmatched. The CDR3 extends over 15 amino acids. The CDR3 protein is CSAREFRDSNSPLHF. The CDR3 DNA is TGCAGTGCTAGAGAGTTCAGGGACAGTAATTCACCCCTCCACTTT.

At least ten counts were recorded for this clonotype. The chain combines TRBV6-1 with TRBJ2-1, with a possible D match to TRBD2 (5 bases). Germline CDR1 is MNHNS and CDR2 is SASEGT. V was shortened by 4 bases and J by 9 bases, with 10 bases between the two germline ends. This CDR3 has 12 amino acids. CDR3 nucleotides: TGTGCCAGCAGTGGACTATTCTTTGAGCAGTTCTTC. It is translated as CASSGLFFEQFF.

This clonotype has only a few counts. This chain uses TRBV5-4 with TRBJ2-7, with 7 bases identical to TRBD1. The CDR3 runs to 15 residues. J gave up 5 bases and V 4 bases, and 12 bases lay outside the gene matches. Germline V CDR1 and CDR2: SGHNT, YYREEE (reference sequence). This chain's CDR3 is CASSPRVAGGDEQYF. As DNA, the CDR3 is TGTGCCAGCAGCCCAAGGGTGGCAGGGGGAGACGAGCAGTACTTC.